One and the same sample provided the 8 T cell receptor beta chains below, sequenced in a study of cytomegalovirus exposure and HLA in healthy donors. Vbeta (60) and Jbeta (13) primers were used in the PCR. Profiling relied on immunoSEQ multiplex PCR, and the TCRdb table lists in-frame clones only, not all of them. The sample has 100,000 to 120,000 clones; 80% to 85% are singletons. Material: PBMCs. The receptors here all came from a woman aged 60-75 years in good health and CMV-seropositive.

This clone came up a few times. V is TRBV2 and J is TRBJ2-7; 7 nucleotides match TRBD2. Looked up from germline, CDR1 is SNHLY and CDR2 is FYNNEI. Unmatched junction bases numbered 7, after V lost 6 bases and J lost 2 bases. The CDR3 is made up of 14 amino acids. CDR3 sequence (DNA): TGTGCCAGCAGGAGGGAGGGCTTCACCTACGAGCAGTACTTC. Translated, it gives CASRREGFTYEQYF.

The chain joins TRBV6-5 to TRBJ2-3; TRBD2 matches at 7 bases. The length of the CDR3 is 15 residues. After removal of 4 bases from V and 1 base from J, the junction contained 5 bases not matched to a gene. Looked up from germline, CDR1 is MNHEY and CDR2 is SVGAGI. This chain's CDR3 is CASSLGLPRTDTQYF. Written as DNA, the CDR3 is TGTGCCAGCAGTTTGGGACTACCACGCACAGATACGCAGTATTTT.

The chain carries TRBV27 and TRBJ1-5; D is unclear. This CDR3 is built from 16 residues. Trimming removed 4 bases at V and 2 bases at J, with 15 bases between. CDR1 is MNHEY, CDR2 SMNVEV, per germline (reference sequence). The CDR3, as DNA: TGTGCCAGCAGTTCCCTCGCAAGGAGTGGCAATCAGCCCCAGCATTTT. It is translated as CASSSLARSGNQPQHF.

The genes are TRBV29-1 and TRBJ2-7, with TRBD2 identical over 10 bases. The germline V gene encodes CDR1 SQVTM and CDR2 ANQGSEA. V shed 2 bases and J 4 bases; nucleotides not matched to a gene: 8. The CDR3 is 15 residues long. The CDR3 nucleotides are TGCAGCGTTGAATCGAGCGGGAGGGCCGAATACGAGCAGTACTTC. Protein product: CSVESSGRAEYEQYF.

This clone has a handful of counts. This sequence joins TRBV7-9 and TRBJ1-1; unclear D gene. This CDR3 is built from 13 residues. Trimming removed 3 bases at V and 2 bases at J, with 7 bases between. The germline gives CDR1 SEHNR, CDR2 FQNEAQ (reference sequence). This chain's CDR3 is CASSFHLNTEAFF. In DNA form, the CDR3 reads TGTGCCAGCAGCTTCCACCTAAACACTGAAGCTTTCTTT.

The V call is TRBV6-5, the J call TRBJ1-2, with D maybe TRBD1 (5 bases). Trimming removed 8 bases from V and 2 bases from J, with 12 bases in between. The CDR3 runs to 13 residues. Germline lookup yields CDR1 MNHEY and CDR2 SVGAGI. CDR3 amino acids: CASRDFRNYGYTF. CDR3 bases: TGTGCCAGCCGGGACTTCCGGAACTATGGCTACACCTTC.

This clone was detected only a few times. The rearrangement links TRBV6-6 to TRBJ2-6; D is unclear. This CDR3 spans 16 amino acids. Germline V gene data show CDR1 as MNHNY and CDR2 as SVGAGI (reference sequence). Trimming removed 5 bases at V and 1 base at J, with 12 bases between. In DNA form, the CDR3 reads TGTGCCAGCAGTATAAGACGGAGTTCTGGGGCCAACGTCCTGACTTTC. Residues: CASSIRRSSGANVLTF.

This clone was recorded only once. V is TRBV29-1 and J is TRBJ2-3, with D perhaps TRBD1 (5 bases). CDR3 length equals 10 residues. The germline V gene encodes CDR1 SQVTM and CDR2 ANQGSEA. With 8 bases removed from V and 5 bases from J, the gap between germline ends came to 8 bases. In nucleotides, the CDR3 is TGCAGCTCAGGACAAGATACGCAGTATTTT. Translation: CSSGQDTQYF.